This T cell receptor beta chain was recovered during a study of cytomegalovirus exposure and HLA in healthy donors. General study results and limits: An analysis that was carried out later associated 15,000 to 20,000 TCR beta sequences with HLA alleles at 0.05 false discovery rate. A later analysis found most CMV-associated TCR beta chains apparently HLA-restricted.

This CDR3 is built from 15 residues. After removal of 2 bases from V and 8 bases from J, the junction contained 8 bases not matched to a gene. The germline V gene encodes CDR1 LGHNA and CDR2 YSLEER. The study ran its PCR with 60 Vbeta and 13 Jbeta primers. Repertoires were generated with immunoSEQ multiplex PCR, while TCRdb's copy carries only in-frame clones and drops some. The profile covers roughly 130,000 clones, with about four fifths appearing a single time and approximately 10% taken by the ten largest. There were likely unrecorded immune exposures, though donors were nominally healthy when sampled. Comment on this clone: What it recognizes is unknown.

The chain carries TRBV4-3 and TRBJ1-4; TRBD1 aligns across 7 bases. This sequence was found in a male donor in good health and CMV-seropositive. Material: PBMCs. CDR3 in DNA: TGCGCCAGCAGCCAATTTAGGACAGGAGGGGAAAAACTGTTTTTT. This codes for CASSQFRTGGEKLFF.